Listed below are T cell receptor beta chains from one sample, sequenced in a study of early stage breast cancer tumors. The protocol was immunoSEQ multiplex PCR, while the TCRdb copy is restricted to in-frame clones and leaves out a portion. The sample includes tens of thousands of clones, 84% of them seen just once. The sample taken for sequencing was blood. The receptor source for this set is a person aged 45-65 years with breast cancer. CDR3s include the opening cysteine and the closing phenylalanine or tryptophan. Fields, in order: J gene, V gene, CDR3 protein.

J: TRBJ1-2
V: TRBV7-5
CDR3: CARSPHSFITGKRYGYTF

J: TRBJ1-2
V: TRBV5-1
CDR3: CASSPGYRSNYGYTF

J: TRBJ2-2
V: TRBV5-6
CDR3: CASSLGGMRFTGELFF

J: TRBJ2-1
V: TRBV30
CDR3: CAWSGSALAGLNEQFF

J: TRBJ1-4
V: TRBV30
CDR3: CAMDTGQGGSEKLFF

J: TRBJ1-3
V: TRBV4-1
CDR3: CASSQGRGQGLSGNTIYF

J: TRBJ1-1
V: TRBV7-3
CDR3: CASSLMGLGNTEAFF

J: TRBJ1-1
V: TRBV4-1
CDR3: CASSLNLDSLRDEAFF

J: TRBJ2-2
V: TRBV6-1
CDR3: CASSATAPGELFF

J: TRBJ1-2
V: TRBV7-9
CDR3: CASSFGGAGGYTF

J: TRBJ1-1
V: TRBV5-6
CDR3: CASSFVRVNTEAFF

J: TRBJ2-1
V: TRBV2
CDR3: CASSPGTSGSHEQFF

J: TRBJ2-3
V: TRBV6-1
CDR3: CASSEARARSTDTQYF

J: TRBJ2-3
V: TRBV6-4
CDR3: CASSPVGGTTDTQYF

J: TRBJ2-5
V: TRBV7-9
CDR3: CASSFGQGLQETQYF

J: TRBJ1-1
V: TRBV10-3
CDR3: CAISESRTGGAPGSEAFF

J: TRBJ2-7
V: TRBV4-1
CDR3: CASSQVSGAPTYEQYF

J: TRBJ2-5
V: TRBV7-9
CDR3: CASGTDVETQYF

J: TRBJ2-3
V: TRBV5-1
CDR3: CASGGGTRVTDTQYF

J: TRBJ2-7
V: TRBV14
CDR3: CASSQEGIPWYEQYF

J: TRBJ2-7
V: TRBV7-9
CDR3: CASSLVGYEQYF